A selection of T cell receptor beta chains follows, all from one sample in a study of blood T cell repertoires in COVID-19. Generated by immunoSEQ multiplex PCR, the TCRdb table keeps only in-frame clones and is missing some. Of around 250,000 clones listed, around 86% are singletons. Sequencing used peripheral blood. All receptors derive from a woman younger than 45 with active or convalescent COVID-19. Both conserved end residues are part of each CDR3. The D gene is left open where the match is weak. Part of the rows lack a size; the others show once, few, many or a class for expanded clones.

CDR3 DNA	CDR3 protein	V gene	clone size	J gene	D gene
TGTGCCAGCTCACAATACGGGAGCAATCAGCCCCAGCATTTT	CASSQYGSNQPQHF	TRBV18	NA	TRBJ1-5	NA
TGTGCCAGCAGTGAGGACAGATCTGTGGGGACCCAGTACTTC	CASSEDRSVGTQYF	TRBV6-1	NA	TRBJ2-5	NA
TGTGCCAGCAGTTTAATCGTCAATCAGCCCCAGCATTTT	CASSLIVNQPQHF	TRBV12-3/TRBV12-4	NA	TRBJ1-5	NA
TGCAGTGCTAGTAAGGGACTCTTCTACAATGAGCAGTTCTTC	CSASKGLFYNEQFF	TRBV20-1	NA	TRBJ2-1	NA
TGTGCCAGTAGTATAGCCACCCTACTATCCAATGAGCAGTTCTTC	CASSIATLLSNEQFF	TRBV19	NA	TRBJ2-1	NA
TGTGCCAGCAGCGCGACAAACACAGCCTACGAGCAGTACTTC	CASSATNTAYEQYF	TRBV9	NA	TRBJ2-7	NA
TGTGCCAGCAGAGTCAGAGCGGGGGAAATTTACAATGAGCAGTTCTTC	CASRVRAGEIYNEQFF	TRBV5-4	NA	TRBJ2-1	TRBD2
TGTGCCAGCAGCCACAGACTTAATCAGCCCCAGCATTTT	CASSHRLNQPQHF	TRBV3-1/TRBV3-2	once	TRBJ1-5	NA
TGTGCCATCAGCCCTGAGGCCGAAGAGACCCAGTACTTC	CAISPEAEETQYF	TRBV10-3	NA	TRBJ2-5	NA
TGTGCCAGCAGTGCCCACCAGGGCCCTCTATCCTACAATGAGCAGTTCTTC	CASSAHQGPLSYNEQFF	TRBV25-1	NA	TRBJ2-1	NA
TGTGCCAGTACTGTGGGAGCCTATAGCAATCAGCCCCAGCATTTT	CASTVGAYSNQPQHF	TRBV19	few	TRBJ1-5	NA
TGTGCCAGCAGCGCAGGAACCCTGAACACCGGGGAGCTGTTTTTT	CASSAGTLNTGELFF	TRBV6-5	NA	TRBJ2-2	NA
TGTGCTAGCAGCTTCTCTCTGCGGGGGACCCACCAAGAGACCCAGTACTTC	CASSFSLRGTHQETQYF	TRBV7-7	once	TRBJ2-5	TRBD2
TGTGCCAGTAGTCCCTGGATGGGGGGACCTCAGGAGCAGTTCTTC	CASSPWMGGPQEQFF	TRBV19	once	TRBJ2-1	NA
TGTGCCAGCGGAGGACGAGCGGGGGGCACAGATACGCAGTATTTT	CASGGRAGGTDTQYF	TRBV2	once	TRBJ2-3	TRBD2
TGTGCCAGCAGCAAAGGTGACAGGGATAGGGAGACCCAGTACTTC	CASSKGDRDRETQYF	TRBV21-1	NA	TRBJ2-5	NA
TGTGCCAGCAGCCAGACACCCCTGAACGAGCAGTACTTC	CASSQTPLNEQYF	TRBV7-9	once	TRBJ2-7	NA
TGTGCCATCAGCCGACAGGGAACTGGAAACACCATATATTTT	CAISRQGTGNTIYF	TRBV10-3	NA	TRBJ1-3	TRBD1
TGTGCCACCCACGCAGGGGGAGCTGGAAACACCATATATTTT	CATHAGGAGNTIYF	TRBV24-1	NA	TRBJ1-3	TRBD1
TGTGCCAGCTCACACAATCCTCAGGGGTGGAATGAAAAACTGTTTTTT	CASSHNPQGWNEKLFF	TRBV18	NA	TRBJ1-4	NA
TGCGCCAGCAGCTTGGCCACAAAAGAGACCCAGTACTTC	CASSLATKETQYF	TRBV5-1	NA	TRBJ2-5	NA
TGTGCCAGCAGCCGAGGATTTAGGTATGGCTACACCTTC	CASSRGFRYGYTF	TRBV5-6	NA	TRBJ1-2	NA
TGTGCCAGCAAACCGACAGGGTACCAAGAGACCCAGTACTTC	CASKPTGYQETQYF	TRBV5-6	NA	TRBJ2-5	TRBD1
TGTGCCAGCAGCGGATACGGGACAGGGGGGGGCACTGAAGCTTTCTTT	CASSGYGTGGGTEAFF	TRBV7-8	NA	TRBJ1-1	TRBD1
TGTGCCAGCAGCTTGGAATGGGGCGCGGAGGAGCAGTACTTC	CASSLEWGAEEQYF	TRBV5-5	NA	TRBJ2-7	NA
TGTGCCAGCAGCTTAGTCCAGGGCATGAACACTGAAGCTTTCTTT	CASSLVQGMNTEAFF	TRBV11-2	NA	TRBJ1-1	NA
TGTGCCACCAGTGAAGCGGACAGGGAGACCGGGGAGCTGTTTTTT	CATSEADRETGELFF	TRBV24-1	NA	TRBJ2-2	TRBD1
TGTGCCAGCAGCTTGACAGGGACGCAAGAGACCCAGTACTTC	CASSLTGTQETQYF	TRBV7-9	once	TRBJ2-5	TRBD1
TGTGCCAGCAGCTCTCCCCTCGGGACAGGCGGAAACACCATATATTTT	CASSSPLGTGGNTIYF	TRBV9	NA	TRBJ1-3	TRBD1
TGTGCCAGCAGTTCGGAGGGGACTGAAGCTTTCTTT	CASSSEGTEAFF	TRBV28	NA	TRBJ1-1	NA
TGTGCCAGCTCACCGGACAGGGATCCGGGTCAGCCCCAGCATTTT	CASSPDRDPGQPQHF	TRBV18	few	TRBJ1-5	TRBD1
TGTGCCAGCAGTGAGCAACGAGGTTATGGCTACACCTTC	CASSEQRGYGYTF	TRBV2	NA	TRBJ1-2	NA